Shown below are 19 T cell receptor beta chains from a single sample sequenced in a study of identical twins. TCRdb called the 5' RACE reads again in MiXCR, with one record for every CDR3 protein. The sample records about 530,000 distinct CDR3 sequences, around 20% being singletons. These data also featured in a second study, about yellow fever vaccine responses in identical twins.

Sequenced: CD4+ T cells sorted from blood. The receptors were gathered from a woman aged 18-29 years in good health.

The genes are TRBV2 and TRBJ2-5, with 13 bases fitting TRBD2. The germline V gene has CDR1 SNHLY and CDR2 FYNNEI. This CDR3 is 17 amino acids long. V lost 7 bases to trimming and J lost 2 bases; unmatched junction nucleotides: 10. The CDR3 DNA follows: TGTGCCAGCATTGGACTAGCGGGAGTTGTGGAACAAGAGACCCAGTACTTC. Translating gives CASIGLAGVVEQETQYF.

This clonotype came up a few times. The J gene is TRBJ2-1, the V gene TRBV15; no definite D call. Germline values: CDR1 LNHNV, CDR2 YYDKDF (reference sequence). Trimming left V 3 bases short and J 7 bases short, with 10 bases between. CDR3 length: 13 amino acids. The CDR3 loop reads CATSRSGWNEQFF. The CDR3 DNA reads TGTGCCACCAGCAGGTCCGGATGGAATGAGCAGTTCTTC.

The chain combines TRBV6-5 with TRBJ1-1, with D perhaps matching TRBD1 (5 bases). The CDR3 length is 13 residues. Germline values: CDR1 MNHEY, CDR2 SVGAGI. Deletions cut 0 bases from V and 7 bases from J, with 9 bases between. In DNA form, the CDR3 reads TGTGCCAGCAGTTACTCAACAGGACGTGAAGCTTTCTTT. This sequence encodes CASSYSTGREAFF.

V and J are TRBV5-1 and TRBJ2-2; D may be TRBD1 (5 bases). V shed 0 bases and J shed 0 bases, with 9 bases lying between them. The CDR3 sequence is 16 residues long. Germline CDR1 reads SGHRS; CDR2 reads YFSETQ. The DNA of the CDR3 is TGCGCCAGCAGCTTGGACCCGACAGCGAACACCGGGGAGCTGTTTTTT. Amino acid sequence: CASSLDPTANTGELFF.

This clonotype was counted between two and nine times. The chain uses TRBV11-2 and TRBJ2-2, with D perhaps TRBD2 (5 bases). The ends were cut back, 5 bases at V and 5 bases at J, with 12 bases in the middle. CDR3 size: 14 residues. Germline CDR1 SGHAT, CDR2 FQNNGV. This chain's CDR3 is CASSPRTGTGELFF. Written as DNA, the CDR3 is TGTGCCAGCAGCCCGCGGACGGGGACCGGGGAGCTGTTTTTT.

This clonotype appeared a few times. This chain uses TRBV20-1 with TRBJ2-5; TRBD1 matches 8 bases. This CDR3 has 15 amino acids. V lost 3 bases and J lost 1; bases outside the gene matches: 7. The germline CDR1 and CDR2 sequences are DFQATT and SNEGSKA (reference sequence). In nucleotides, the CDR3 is TGCAGTGCTAGCCGAGACAGGGGCTTCCAAGAGACCCAGTACTTC. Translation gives CSASRDRGFQETQYF.

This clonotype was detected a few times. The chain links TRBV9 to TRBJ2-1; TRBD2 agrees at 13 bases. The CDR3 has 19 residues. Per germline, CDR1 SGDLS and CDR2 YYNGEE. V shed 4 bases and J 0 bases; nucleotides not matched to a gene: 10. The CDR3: CASSPPGLAGRSSYNEQFF. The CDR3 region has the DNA TGTGCCAGCAGCCCCCCGGGACTAGCGGGAAGGAGCTCCTACAATGAGCAGTTCTTC. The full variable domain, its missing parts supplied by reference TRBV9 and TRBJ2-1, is DSGVTQTPKHLITATGQRVTLRCSPRSGDLSVYWYQQSLDQGLQFLIQYYNGEERAKGNILERFSAQQFPDLHSELNLSSLELGDSALYFCASSPPGLAGRSSYNEQFFGPGTRLTVL.

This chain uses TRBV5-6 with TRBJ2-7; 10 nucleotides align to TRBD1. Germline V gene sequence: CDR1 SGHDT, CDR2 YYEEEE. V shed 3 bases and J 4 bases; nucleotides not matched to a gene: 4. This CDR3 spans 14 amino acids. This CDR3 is CASSYRDRGYEQYV. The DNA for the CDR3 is TGTGCCAGCAGCTACCGGGACAGGGGATACGAGCAGTACGTC.

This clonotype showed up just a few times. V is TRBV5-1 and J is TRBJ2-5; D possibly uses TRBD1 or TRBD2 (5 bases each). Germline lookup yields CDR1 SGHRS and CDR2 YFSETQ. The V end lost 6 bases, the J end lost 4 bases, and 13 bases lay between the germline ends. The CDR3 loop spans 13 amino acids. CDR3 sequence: CASIRDRGETQYF. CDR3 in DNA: TGCGCCAGCATCAGGGATCGGGGAGAGACCCAGTACTTC.

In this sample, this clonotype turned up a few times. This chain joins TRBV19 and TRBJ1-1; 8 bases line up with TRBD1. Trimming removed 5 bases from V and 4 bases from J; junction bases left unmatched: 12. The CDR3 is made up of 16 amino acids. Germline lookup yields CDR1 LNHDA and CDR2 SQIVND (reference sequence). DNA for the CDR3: TGTGCCAGTAGTCCTACAGGGGGACGTGGTGGCACTGAAGCTTTCTTT. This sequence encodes CASSPTGGRGGTEAFF.

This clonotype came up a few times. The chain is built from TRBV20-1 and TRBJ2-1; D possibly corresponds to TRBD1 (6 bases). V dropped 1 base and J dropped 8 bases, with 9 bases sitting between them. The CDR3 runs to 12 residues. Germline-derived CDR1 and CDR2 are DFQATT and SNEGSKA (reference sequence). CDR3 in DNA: TGCAGTGCTAGAGGCGGACAGTATGAGCAGTTCTTC. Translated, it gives CSARGGQYEQFF.

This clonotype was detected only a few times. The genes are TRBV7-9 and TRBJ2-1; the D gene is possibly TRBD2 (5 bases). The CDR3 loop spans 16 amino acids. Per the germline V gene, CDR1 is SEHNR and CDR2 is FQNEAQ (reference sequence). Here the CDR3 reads CGVSSAPFGSDNEQFF. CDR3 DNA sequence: TGTGGCGTAAGCAGCGCCCCGTTCGGTAGCGACAATGAGCAGTTCTTC.

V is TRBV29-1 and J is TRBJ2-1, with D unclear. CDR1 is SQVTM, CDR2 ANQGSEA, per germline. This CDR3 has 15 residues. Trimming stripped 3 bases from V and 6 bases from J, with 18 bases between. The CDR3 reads CSVDATEKGSNEQFF. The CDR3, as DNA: TGCAGCGTTGACGCTACAGAAAAAGGTAGCAATGAGCAGTTCTTC.

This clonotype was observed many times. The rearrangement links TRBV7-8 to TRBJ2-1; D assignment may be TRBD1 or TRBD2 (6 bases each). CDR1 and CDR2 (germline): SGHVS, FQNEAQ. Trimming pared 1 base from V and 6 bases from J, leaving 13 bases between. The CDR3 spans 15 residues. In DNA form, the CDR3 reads TGTGCCAGCAGCTTAGGTGGAGGGGGAGGCAATGAGCAGTTCTTC. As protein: CASSLGGGGGNEQFF.

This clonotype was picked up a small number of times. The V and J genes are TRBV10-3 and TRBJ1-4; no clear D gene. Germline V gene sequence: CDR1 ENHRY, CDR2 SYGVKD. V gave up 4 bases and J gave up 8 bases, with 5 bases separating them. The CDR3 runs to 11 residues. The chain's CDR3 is CAISGGEKLFF. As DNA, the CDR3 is TGTGCCATCAGTGGTGGAGAAAAACTGTTTTTT.

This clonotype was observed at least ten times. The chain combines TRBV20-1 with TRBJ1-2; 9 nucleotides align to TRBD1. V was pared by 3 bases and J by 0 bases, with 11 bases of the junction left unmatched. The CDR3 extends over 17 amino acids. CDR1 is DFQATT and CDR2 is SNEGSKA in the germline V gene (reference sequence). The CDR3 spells CSASNDRDRVANYGYTF. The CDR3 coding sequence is TGCAGTGCTAGTAACGACCGGGACAGGGTCGCTAACTATGGCTACACCTTC.

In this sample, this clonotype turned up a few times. DNA of the CDR3: TGCGCCAGCAGTTTGCCGTCCTCTGAGACCCAGTACTTC. Translating it yields CASSLPSSETQYF. The chain has TRBV5-1 and TRBJ2-5, with D hard to call. The length of the CDR3 is 13 residues. Germline lookup yields CDR1 SGHRS and CDR2 YFSETQ. V lost 5 bases to trimming and J lost 5 bases, with 13 bases between them.

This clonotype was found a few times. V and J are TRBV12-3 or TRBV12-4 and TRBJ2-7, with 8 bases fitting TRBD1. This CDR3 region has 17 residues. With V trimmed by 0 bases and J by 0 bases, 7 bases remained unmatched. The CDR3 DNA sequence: TGTGCCAGCAGTTTAGCCGAGGGACAGGCGAGCTCCTACGAGCAGTACTTC. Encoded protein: CASSLAEGQASSYEQYF.

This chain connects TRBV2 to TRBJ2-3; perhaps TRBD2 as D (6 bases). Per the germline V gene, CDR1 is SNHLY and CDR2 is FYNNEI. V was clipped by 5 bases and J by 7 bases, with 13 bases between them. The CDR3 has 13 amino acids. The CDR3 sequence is CASSTGAANTQYF. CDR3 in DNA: TGTGCCAGCAGTACGGGAGCTGCTAATACGCAGTATTTT.